The source of this T cell receptor (beta chain) is a study of CD8+CD57+ T cells in acquired aplastic anemia. The CDR3 is 13 residues long. V was trimmed by 3 bases and J by 2 bases, leaving 7 bases between them. It was patients with CD8+CD57+ cell expansion by flow cytometry who were chosen for sequencing. Genomic DNA, the template, was used for profiling of the TCR beta VDJ and CDR3. One entry per CDR3 protein results from TCRdb running MiXCR on the reads. Of over 250,000 distinct CDR3 sequences listed, 45% to 65% were seen once; the top ten hold 1% to 1.5%. The rearrangement joins TRBV12-3 or TRBV12-4 to TRBJ1-2, with TRBD1 as a possible D gene (5 bases). This receptor was identified in a human donor with aplastic anemia. The specimen sequenced was sorted CD4+, CD8+, or CD8+CD57+ T cells (not recorded which) from PBMCs. In DNA, the CDR3 is TGTGCCAGCAGTTTCAGACAGAACTATGGCTACACCTTC. This sequence encodes CASSFRQNYGYTF.